This entry describes one TCR beta chain. Its cognate antigen is unknown. These data come from a study of OX40 agonist ivuxolimab in advanced cancers. Study outcomes and limitations: In general, CD8+ T cells held more expanded clones than CD4+ did, on average.

The method was immunoSEQ multiplex PCR; TCRdb's version includes in-frame clones alone and lacks a portion of them. The table lists 55,000 to 65,000 clones, over 75% of them singletons. The germline CDR1 and CDR2 sequences are SGHVS and FQNEAQ. Trimming took off 3 bases at V and 2 bases at J, with 7 bases between the two ends. The CDR3 totals 13 residues. This chain connects TRBV7-8 to TRBJ2-5; the D gene is possibly TRBD2 (5 bases). This material consisted of CD4+ or CD8+ T cells sorted from blood, taken in a trial of the OX40 agonist ivuxolimab. The receptor was isolated from an adult with an advanced solid tumor such as melanoma, head and neck, liver or kidney cancer. Here the CDR3 reads CASSLGVQETQYF. The DNA for the CDR3 is TGTGCCAGCAGCTTGGGAGTACAAGAGACCCAGTACTTC.